The next 29 T cell receptor beta chains were all read from a single sample in a study of shared clonotypes between healthy human individuals. Assay used: immunoSEQ multiplex PCR; TCRdb lists only in-frame clones, some missing. The sample has more than 1,200,000 clones; around 98.5% are singletons. Sequencing was performed on naive CD4+ T cells sorted from blood. Subset noted: CD45RA+ positively selected. These receptors all come from a man aged 30 to 45 in good health.

This chain joins TRBV5-1 and TRBJ2-7; 7 bases are a match to TRBD1. V lost 5 bases and J lost 1; bases outside the gene matches: 3. CDR3 length equals 13 residues. Germline V gives CDR1 SGHRS, CDR2 YFSETQ. The CDR3 DNA follows: TGCGCCAGCAGGAAGACAGGGTCCTACGAGCAGTACTTC. Translating gives CASRKTGSYEQYF.

The chain recombines TRBV7-9 with TRBJ2-1, with TRBD2 matching over 8 bases. J gave up 0 bases and V 8 bases, and 6 bases lay outside the gene matches. This CDR3 contains 15 residues. Germline assignment: CDR1 SEHNR and CDR2 FQNEAQ (reference sequence). CDR3 protein: CASGQLADSYNEQFF. The CDR3 DNA reads TGTGCCAGCGGCCAACTAGCGGACTCCTACAATGAGCAGTTCTTC. The whole variable domain, remainder taken from reference TRBV7-9 and TRBJ2-1, is DTGVSQNPRHKITKRGQNVTFRCDPISEHNRLYWYRQTLGQGPEFLTYFQNEAQLEKSRLLSDRFSAERPKGSFSTLEIQRTEQGDSAMYLCASGQLADSYNEQFFGPGTRLTVL.

This clone occurred once. The chain links TRBV5-1 to TRBJ2-1, with 12 bases fitting TRBD2. Trimming took 2 bases from V and 6 from J; bases not matched to a gene: 3. The CDR3 extends over 15 amino acids. From germline, CDR1 is SGHRS and CDR2 YFSETQ. CDR3 in amino acids: CASSLTGLAGNEQFF. CDR3 coding DNA: TGCGCCAGCAGCTTAACGGGACTAGCGGGCAATGAGCAGTTCTTC.

This chain connects TRBV6-5 to TRBJ1-2; no reliable D call. Looked up from germline, CDR1 is MNHEY and CDR2 is SVGAGI. The CDR3 is 15 residues long. With 5 bases removed from V and 2 bases from J, the gap between germline ends came to 15 bases. CDR3 DNA sequence: TGTGCCAGCAGTCCCACCCCGGGCGGAAACTATGGCTACACCTTC. The encoded protein is CASSPTPGGNYGYTF.

This chain connects TRBV11-3 to TRBJ2-1, with D uncertain. The V and J ends lost 1 base and 3 bases respectively, with 19 bases between them. The CDR3 loop spans 18 amino acids. Germline V gene lookup returns CDR1 SGHNT and CDR2 YENEEA. Here the CDR3 reads CASSLGGRLARGYNEQFF. The CDR3 DNA is TGTGCCAGCAGCTTAGGCGGTCGCCTGGCTCGAGGCTACAATGAGCAGTTCTTC.

The chain uses TRBV5-4 and TRBJ2-1; TRBD2 is a possible D gene (6 bases). The CDR3 is 15 residues long. Between the trimmed V and J ends, which lost 4 bases and 1 base, there was a span of 12 bases. Germline loops: CDR1 SGHNT, CDR2 YYREEE (reference sequence). The CDR3 protein is CASSGGVASYNEQFF. The DNA of the CDR3 is TGTGCCAGCAGCGGAGGGGTAGCGTCCTACAATGAGCAGTTCTTC.

The chain recombines TRBV23-1 with TRBJ2-5; no clear D gene. TRBV23-1 is an ORF for which the function is uncertain. The CDR3 loop spans 15 amino acids. Between the trimmed V and J ends, which lost 3 bases and 5 bases, there was a span of 16 bases. CDR3 in amino acids: CASSHPAGHWETQYF. The CDR3 region has the DNA TGCGCCAGCAGTCATCCGGCAGGCCATTGGGAGACCCAGTACTTC.

The gene calls are TRBV10-3 and TRBJ2-1, with D unclear. CDR3 size: 13 residues. V lost 7 bases, J lost 2 bases, and 9 bases lay in between. Germline CDR1 ENHRY, CDR2 SYGVKD. CDR3 sequence: CAINVDAYNEQFF. As DNA, the CDR3 is TGTGCCATCAACGTAGACGCCTACAATGAGCAGTTCTTC.

Points on this clone: Other nucleotide sequences in the sample specify the same CDR3. The CDR3 sequence is CASSPSINEQFF. The CDR3 DNA is TGTGCCAGCAGCCCGTCTATCAATGAGCAGTTCTTC. V usage is TRBV7-9 and J usage is TRBJ2-1; D uncertain. V was cut by 5 bases and J by 6 bases, with 8 bases left in between. The CDR3 spans 12 residues. Germline assignment: CDR1 SEHNR and CDR2 FQNEAQ (reference sequence).

This CDR3 is CASNSYNEQFF. The CDR3 DNA sequence: TGTGCCAGTAATTCCTACAATGAGCAGTTCTTC. This sequence joins TRBV19 and TRBJ2-1; D is uncertain. The length of the CDR3 is 11 residues. Germline values: CDR1 LNHDA, CDR2 SQIVND (reference sequence). Trimming cost V 7 bases and J 1 base, with 2 bases left between them.

The chain has TRBV28 and TRBJ2-5; 8 bases match TRBD1. The V gene's germline CDR1 is MDHEN and CDR2 SYDVKM. CDR3 length equals 16 residues. V was clipped by 6 bases and J by 5 bases; unmatched bases: 14. CDR3 protein: CASSINGQGGRETQYF. The CDR3 nucleotides are TGTGCCAGCAGCATTAACGGACAGGGTGGTCGGGAGACCCAGTACTTC.

The chain recombines TRBV29-1 with TRBJ2-5; 12 nucleotides line up with TRBD2. Germline loops: CDR1 SQVTM, CDR2 ANQGSEA. After removal of 4 bases from V and 3 bases from J, the junction contained 3 bases not matched to a gene. This CDR3 has 14 amino acids. The CDR3 bases are TGCAGCGTTGTGAGACTAGCGGGAGAAGAGACCCAGTACTTC. The encoded protein is CSVVRLAGEETQYF.

V gene TRBV7-8 combines with J gene TRBJ2-1, with a weak D call TRBD2 (6 bases). CDR3 size: 16 residues. The V and J ends lost 1 base and 5 bases respectively, with 15 bases between them. CDR1 is SGHVS, CDR2 FQNEAQ, per germline. The CDR3 here is CASSLDRDFGDNEQFF. Here the CDR3 DNA reads TGTGCCAGCAGCTTAGACCGGGACTTCGGGGACAATGAGCAGTTCTTC. The full variable domain, completed using reference TRBV7-8 and TRBJ2-1, is GAGVSQSPRYKVAKRGQDVALRCDPISGHVSLFWYQQALGQGPEFLTYFQNEAQLDKSGLPSDRFFAERPEGSVSTLKIQRTQQEDSAVYLCASSLDRDFGDNEQFFGPGTRLTVL.

CDR3 nucleotide sequence: TGTGCCGACAGGTCCAGGGACAGCGCCTACGAGCAGTACTTC. It specifies CADRSRDSAYEQYF. The chain joins TRBV2 to TRBJ2-7, with 7 bases identical to TRBD1. CDR1 is SNHLY and CDR2 is FYNNEI in the germline V gene. Trimming took 11 bases from V and 2 from J; bases not matched to a gene: 12. The CDR3 covers 14 residues.

In the case of this clone: The sample has other DNA sequences that encode this CDR3 too. This chain uses TRBV19 with TRBJ2-1, with 7 bases aligning to TRBD2. The CDR3 is 14 residues long. Germline V lookup: CDR1 LNHDA, CDR2 SQIVND (reference sequence). V lost 4 bases, J lost 5 bases, and 5 bases stayed unmatched. CDR3 loop: CASSRLAGDNEQFF. CDR3 nucleotides: TGTGCCAGTAGTAGGTTAGCGGGCGACAATGAGCAGTTCTTC.

The J gene is TRBJ2-5, the V gene TRBV7-9; D uncertain. The CDR3 runs 13 residues. Germline loops: CDR1 SEHNR, CDR2 FQNEAQ (reference sequence). The V end lost 1 base, the J end lost 5 bases, and 8 bases lay between the germline ends. CDR3 DNA sequence: TGTGCCAGCAGCTTAGTAGGGCGGGAGACCCAGTACTTC. Translation gives CASSLVGRETQYF.

The chain uses TRBV5-1 and TRBJ1-1; D gene ambiguous. V lost 4 bases, J lost 2 bases, and 18 bases lay in between. CDR1 and CDR2 from the germline V gene are SGHRS and YFSETQ. The CDR3 has 16 residues. The CDR3 nucleotides are TGCGCCAGCAGCGGTTACTTGGAGGACGGCAACACTGAAGCTTTCTTT. It codes for CASSGYLEDGNTEAFF.

Remarks on this clone: This sample includes further DNA sequences coding for the same CDR3. This chain joins TRBV18 and TRBJ1-4, with a weak D call TRBD1 (5 bases). Germline-derived CDR1 and CDR2 are KGHSH and LQKENI. V was cut by 2 bases and J by 5 bases, with 9 bases left in between. The CDR3 is 14 residues long. The chain's CDR3 is CASSPGTGNEKLFF. For the CDR3, the DNA is TGTGCCAGCTCACCAGGGACCGGGAATGAAAAACTGTTTTTT.

Remarks on this clone: This sample includes further DNA sequences coding for the same CDR3. V usage is TRBV5-1 and J usage is TRBJ2-7, with TRBD2 matching 7 bases. The germline V gene encodes CDR1 SGHRS and CDR2 YFSETQ. Unmatched junction bases numbered 4, after V lost 0 bases and J lost 7 bases. The CDR3 is 13 amino acids. DNA of the CDR3: TGCGCCAGCAGCTTGGTACCGGGGGGTGAGCAGTACTTC. Translating it yields CASSLVPGGEQYF.

The V gene is TRBV2, the J gene TRBJ2-5, with 9 bases fitting TRBD2. The germline V gene encodes CDR1 SNHLY and CDR2 FYNNEI. The CDR3 spans 14 residues. The V gene end was trimmed by 6 bases and the J gene end by 3 bases; junction bases not matched to a gene: 5. CDR3 region: CASSLRLAEETQYF. The CDR3 DNA reads TGTGCCAGCAGCCTCAGACTAGCGGAAGAGACCCAGTACTTC.

This chain connects TRBV6-5 to TRBJ1-1; D is undetermined. The germline CDR1 and CDR2 sequences are MNHEY and SVGAGI. The CDR3 contains 13 residues. Trimming took off 5 bases at V and 1 base at J, with 8 bases between the two ends. The CDR3 coding sequence is TGTGCCAGCAGTAAAAGATCGAACACTGAAGCTTTCTTT. This encodes CASSKRSNTEAFF.

The V and J genes are TRBV7-2 and TRBJ2-1, with 12 bases aligning to TRBD2. CDR1 and CDR2 (germline): SGHTA, FQGNSA. The length of the CDR3 is 15 residues. Germline trimming cut 6 bases from V and 10 bases from J; bases unmatched to any gene: 10. In DNA, the CDR3 is TGTGCCAGCAGATTGACTAGCGGGGGCCCTAAGGAGCAGTTCTTC. This encodes CASRLTSGGPKEQFF.

The chain joins TRBV28 to TRBJ2-6; 7 bases match TRBD1. After removal of 6 bases from V and 4 bases from J, the junction contained 9 bases not matched to a gene. The length of the CDR3 is 16 residues. Germline CDR1 is MDHEN and CDR2 is SYDVKM. CDR3 region: CASRPVGGAGANVLTF. CDR3 coding DNA: TGTGCCAGCAGACCTGTAGGGGGCGCCGGGGCCAACGTCCTGACTTTC.

The chain uses TRBV7-8 and TRBJ1-1, with TRBD1 matching over 11 bases. In germline, CDR1 is SGHVS, CDR2 FQNEAQ. The V and J ends lost 5 bases and 0 bases, in that order; junction bases with no gene match: 11. This CDR3 has 18 amino acids. DNA for the CDR3: TGTGCCAGCAGCGCGTGGAGGACAGGGGGCTCGATGAACACTGAAGCTTTCTTT. It encodes CASSAWRTGGSMNTEAFF.

The chain has TRBV29-1 and TRBJ2-7; tentatively, D is TRBD2 (5 bases). Germline V CDR1 and CDR2: SQVTM, ANQGSEA. This CDR3 has 13 amino acids. Trimming cost V 7 bases and J 0 bases, with 13 bases left between them. The CDR3 region has the DNA TGCAGCGCCGTCGGGCGGGTCTCCTACGAGCAGTACTTC. It codes for CSAVGRVSYEQYF.

V and J are TRBV5-4 and TRBJ2-2, with 11 bases identical to TRBD2. V shed 6 bases and J 7 bases; nucleotides not matched to a gene: 11. The CDR3 is 16 amino acids. CDR1 is SGHNT and CDR2 is YYREEE in the germline V gene (reference sequence). The CDR3 sequence is CASTLISGRGVGELFF. The CDR3 DNA sequence: TGTGCCAGCACCCTAATTAGCGGGAGGGGTGTCGGGGAGCTGTTTTTT.

In DNA, the CDR3 is TGCGCCAGCAGCGCCGGACTCACTCCGAGCTCCTACGAGCAGTACTTC. It encodes CASSAGLTPSSYEQYF. V is TRBV5-1 and J is TRBJ2-7, with D perhaps matching TRBD2 (5 bases). CDR3 length equals 16 residues. Germline V gene sequence: CDR1 SGHRS, CDR2 YFSETQ. V lost 4 bases and J lost 0, with 17 bases in between.

The chain uses TRBV5-4 and TRBJ2-3; D is uncertain. Trimming took 3 bases from V and 0 from J, leaving 8 bases between them. The CDR3 contains 14 residues. The V gene's germline CDR1 is SGHNT and CDR2 YYREEE (reference sequence). The CDR3 region is CASSSTKSTDTQYF. The CDR3 DNA sequence: TGTGCCAGCAGCTCTACAAAAAGCACAGATACGCAGTATTTT. Complete variable domain (other parts from reference TRBV5-4 and TRBJ2-3): ETGVTQSPTHLIKTRGQQVTLRCSSQSGHNTVSWYQQALGQGPQFIFQYYREEENGRGNFPPRFSGLQFPNYSSELNVNALELDDSALYLCASSSTKSTDTQYFGPGTRLTVL.

The V call is TRBV5-1, the J call TRBJ2-1, with D unclear. CDR1 SGHRS and CDR2 YFSETQ come from the germline V gene. The ends were cut back, 2 bases at V and 9 bases at J, with 9 bases in the middle. This CDR3 contains 12 residues. The CDR3 nucleotides are TGCGCCAGCAGCTTACGGCGCGGTGAGCAGTTCTTC. This translates into CASSLRRGEQFF. The variable domain in full, completed from reference TRBV5-1 and TRBJ2-1, reads KAGVTQTPRYLIKTRGQQVTLSCSPISGHRSVSWYQQTPGQGLQFLFEYFSETQRNKGNFPGRFSGRQFSNSRSEMNVSTLELGDSALYLCASSLRRGEQFFGPGTRLTVL.